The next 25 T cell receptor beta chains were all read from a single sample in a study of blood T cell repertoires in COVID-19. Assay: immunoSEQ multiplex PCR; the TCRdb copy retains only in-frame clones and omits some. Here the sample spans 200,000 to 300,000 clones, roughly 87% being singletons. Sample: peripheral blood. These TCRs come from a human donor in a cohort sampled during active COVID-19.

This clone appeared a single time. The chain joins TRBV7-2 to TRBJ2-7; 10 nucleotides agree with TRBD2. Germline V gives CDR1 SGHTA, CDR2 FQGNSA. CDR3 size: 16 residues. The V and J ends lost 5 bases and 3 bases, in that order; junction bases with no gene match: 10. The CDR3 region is CASSRSGLAENYEQYF. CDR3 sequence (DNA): TGTGCCAGCAGCCGGTCCGGACTAGCGGAGAACTACGAGCAGTACTTC.

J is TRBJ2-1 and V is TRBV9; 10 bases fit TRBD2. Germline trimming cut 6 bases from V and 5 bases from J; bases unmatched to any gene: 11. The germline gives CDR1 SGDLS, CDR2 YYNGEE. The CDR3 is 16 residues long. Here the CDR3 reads CASNPAGGFIDNEQFF. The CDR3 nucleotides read TGTGCCAGCAACCCAGCGGGGGGGTTTATCGACAATGAGCAGTTCTTC.

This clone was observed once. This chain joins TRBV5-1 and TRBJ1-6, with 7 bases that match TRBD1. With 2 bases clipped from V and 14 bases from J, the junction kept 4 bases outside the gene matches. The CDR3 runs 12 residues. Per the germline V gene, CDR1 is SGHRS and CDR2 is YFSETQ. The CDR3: CASSFQGDTLHF. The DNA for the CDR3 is TGCGCCAGCAGCTTCCAGGGGGACACCCTCCACTTT.

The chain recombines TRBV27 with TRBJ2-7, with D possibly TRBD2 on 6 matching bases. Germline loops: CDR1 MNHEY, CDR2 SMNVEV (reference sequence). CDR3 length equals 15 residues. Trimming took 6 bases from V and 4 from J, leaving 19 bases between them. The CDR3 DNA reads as TGTGCCAGCAGACTGAAGTGGGGGGAAGGTTACGAGCAGTACTTC. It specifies CASRLKWGEGYEQYF.

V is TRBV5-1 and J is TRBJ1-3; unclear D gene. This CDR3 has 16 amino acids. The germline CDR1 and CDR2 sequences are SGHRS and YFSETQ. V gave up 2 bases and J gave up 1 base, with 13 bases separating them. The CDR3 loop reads CASSFGSSLSGNTIYF. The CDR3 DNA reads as TGCGCCAGCAGCTTTGGTAGTAGCCTATCTGGAAACACCATATATTTT.

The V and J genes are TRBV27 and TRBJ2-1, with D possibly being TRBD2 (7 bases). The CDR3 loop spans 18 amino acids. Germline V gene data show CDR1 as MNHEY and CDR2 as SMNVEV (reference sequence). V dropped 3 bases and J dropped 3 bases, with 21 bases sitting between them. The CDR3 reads CASSLGEEGAGHYNEQFF. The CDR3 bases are TGTGCCAGCAGTTTGGGGGAGGAGGGAGCGGGACACTACAATGAGCAGTTCTTC.

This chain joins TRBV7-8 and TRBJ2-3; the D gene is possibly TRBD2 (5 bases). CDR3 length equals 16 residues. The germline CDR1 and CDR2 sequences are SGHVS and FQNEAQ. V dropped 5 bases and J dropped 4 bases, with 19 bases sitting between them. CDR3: CASSREALESADTQYF. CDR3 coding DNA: TGTGCCAGCAGCCGAGAGGCACTAGAGTCGGCAGATACGCAGTATTTT.

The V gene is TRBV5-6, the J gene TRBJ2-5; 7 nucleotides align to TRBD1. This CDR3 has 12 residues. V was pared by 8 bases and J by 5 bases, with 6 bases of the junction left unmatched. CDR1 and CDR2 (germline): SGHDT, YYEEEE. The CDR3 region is CASNRGVETQYF. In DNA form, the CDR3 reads TGTGCCAGTAACAGGGGAGTGGAGACCCAGTACTTC.

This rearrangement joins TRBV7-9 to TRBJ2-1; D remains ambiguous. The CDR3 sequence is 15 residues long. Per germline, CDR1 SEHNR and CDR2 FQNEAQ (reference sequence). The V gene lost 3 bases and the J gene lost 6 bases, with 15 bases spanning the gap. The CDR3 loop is CASSFNSYRGNEQFF. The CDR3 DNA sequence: TGTGCCAGCAGCTTCAACAGTTACCGTGGCAATGAGCAGTTCTTC.

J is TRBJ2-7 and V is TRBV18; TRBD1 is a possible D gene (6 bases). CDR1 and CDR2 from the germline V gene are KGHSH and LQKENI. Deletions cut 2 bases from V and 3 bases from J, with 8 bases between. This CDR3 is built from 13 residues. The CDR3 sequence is CASSPGDNYEQYF. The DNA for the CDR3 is TGTGCCAGCTCACCAGGGGACAACTACGAGCAGTACTTC.

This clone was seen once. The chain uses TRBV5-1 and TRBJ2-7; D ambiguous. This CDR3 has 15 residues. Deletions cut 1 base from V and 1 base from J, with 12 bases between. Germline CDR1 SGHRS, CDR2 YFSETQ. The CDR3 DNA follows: TGCGCCAGCAGCTTGACCCCGATACAATCCTACGAGCAGTACTTC. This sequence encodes CASSLTPIQSYEQYF.

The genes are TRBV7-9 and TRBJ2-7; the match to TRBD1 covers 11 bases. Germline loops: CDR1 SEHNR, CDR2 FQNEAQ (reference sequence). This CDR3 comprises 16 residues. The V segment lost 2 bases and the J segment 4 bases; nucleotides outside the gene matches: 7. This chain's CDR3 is CASSLTGQGAGYEQYF. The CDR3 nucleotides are TGTGCCAGCAGCTTAACCGGACAGGGGGCCGGTTACGAGCAGTACTTC.

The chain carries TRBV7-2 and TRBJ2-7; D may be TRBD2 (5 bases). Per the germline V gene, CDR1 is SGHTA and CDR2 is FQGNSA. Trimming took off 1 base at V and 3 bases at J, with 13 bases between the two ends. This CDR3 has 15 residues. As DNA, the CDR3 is TGTGCCAGCAGCTTAGAGGGAGACCGATTCTACGAGCAGTACTTC. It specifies CASSLEGDRFYEQYF.

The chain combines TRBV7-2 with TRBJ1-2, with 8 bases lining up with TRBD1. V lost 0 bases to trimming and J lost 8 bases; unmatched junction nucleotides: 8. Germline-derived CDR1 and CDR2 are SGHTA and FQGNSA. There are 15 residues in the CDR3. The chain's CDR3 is CASSLARTGRGGYTF. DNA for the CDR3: TGTGCCAGCAGCTTAGCCCGGACAGGGAGAGGAGGCTACACCTTC.

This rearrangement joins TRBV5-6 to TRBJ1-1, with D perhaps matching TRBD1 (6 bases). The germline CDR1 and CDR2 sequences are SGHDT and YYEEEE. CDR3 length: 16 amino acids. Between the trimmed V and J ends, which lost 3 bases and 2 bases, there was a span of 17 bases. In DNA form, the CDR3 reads TGTGCCAGCAGCTCCTTTTGGACAGAGAGAAACACTGAAGCTTTCTTT. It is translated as CASSSFWTERNTEAFF. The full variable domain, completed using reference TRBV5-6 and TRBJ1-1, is DAGVTQSPTHLIKTRGQQVTLRCSPKSGHDTVSWYQQALGQGPQFIFQYYEEEERQRGNFPDRFSGHQFPNYSSELNVNALLLGDSALYLCASSSFWTERNTEAFFGQGTRLTVV.

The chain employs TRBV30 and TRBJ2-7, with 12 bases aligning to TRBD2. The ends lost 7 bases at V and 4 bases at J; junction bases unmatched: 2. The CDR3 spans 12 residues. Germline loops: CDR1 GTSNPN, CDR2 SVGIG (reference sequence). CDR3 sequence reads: CAFTSGGYEQYF. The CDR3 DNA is TGTGCCTTCACTAGCGGGGGGTACGAGCAGTACTTC.

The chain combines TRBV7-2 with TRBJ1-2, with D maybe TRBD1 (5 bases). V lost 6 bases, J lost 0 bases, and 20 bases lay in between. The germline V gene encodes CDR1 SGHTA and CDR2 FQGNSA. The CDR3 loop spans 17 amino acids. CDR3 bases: TGTGCCAGCAGACGACCGACAGCTACTTTCACTAACTATGGCTACACCTTC. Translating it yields CASRRPTATFTNYGYTF.

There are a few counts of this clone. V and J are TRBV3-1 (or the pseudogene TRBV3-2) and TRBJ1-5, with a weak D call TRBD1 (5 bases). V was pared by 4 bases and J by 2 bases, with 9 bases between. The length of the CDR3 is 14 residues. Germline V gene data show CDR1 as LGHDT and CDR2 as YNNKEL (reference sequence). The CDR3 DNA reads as TGTGCCAGCAGCCCGACGGGGGGCAATCAGCCCCAGCATTTT. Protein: CASSPTGGNQPQHF.

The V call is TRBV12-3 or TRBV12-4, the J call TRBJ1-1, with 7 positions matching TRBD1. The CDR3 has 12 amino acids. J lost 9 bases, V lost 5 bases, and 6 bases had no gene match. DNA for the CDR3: TGTGCCAGCAGTCCAGACAGGGTAAAAGCTTTCTTT. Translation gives CASSPDRVKAFF.

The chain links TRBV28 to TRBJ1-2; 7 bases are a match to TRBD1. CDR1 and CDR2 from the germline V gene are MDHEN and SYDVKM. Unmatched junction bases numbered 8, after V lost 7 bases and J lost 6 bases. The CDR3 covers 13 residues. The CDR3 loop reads CASTARQGDGYTF. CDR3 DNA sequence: TGTGCCAGCACCGCTAGACAGGGTGATGGCTACACCTTC.

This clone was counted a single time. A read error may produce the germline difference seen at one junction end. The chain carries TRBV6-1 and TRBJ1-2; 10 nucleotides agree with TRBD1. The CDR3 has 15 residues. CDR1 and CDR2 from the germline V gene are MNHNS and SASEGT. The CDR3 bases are TGTGCCAGCAGCGAAGAGACAGGGGGCCCGGGGGGCTACACCTTC. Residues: CASSEETGGPGGYTF.

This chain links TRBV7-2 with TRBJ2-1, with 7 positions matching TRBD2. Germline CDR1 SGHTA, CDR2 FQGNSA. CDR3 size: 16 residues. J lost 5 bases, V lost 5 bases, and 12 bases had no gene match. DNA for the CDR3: TGTGCCAGCAGCCCAGGTGGAGCGGGGTTCCACAATGAGCAGTTCTTC. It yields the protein CASSPGGAGFHNEQFF.

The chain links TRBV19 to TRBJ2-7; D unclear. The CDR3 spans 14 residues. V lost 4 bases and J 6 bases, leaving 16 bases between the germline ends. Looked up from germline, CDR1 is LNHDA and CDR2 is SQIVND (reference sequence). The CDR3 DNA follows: TGTGCCAGTAGTAAGCCGACACGGCACGGCGAGCAGTACTTC. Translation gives CASSKPTRHGEQYF. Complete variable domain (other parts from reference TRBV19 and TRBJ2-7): DGGITQSPKYLFRKEGQNVTLSCEQNLNHDAMYWYRQDPGQGLRLIYYSQIVNDFQKGDIAEGYSVSREKKESFPLTVTSAQKNPTAFYLCASSKPTRHGEQYFGPGTRLTVT.

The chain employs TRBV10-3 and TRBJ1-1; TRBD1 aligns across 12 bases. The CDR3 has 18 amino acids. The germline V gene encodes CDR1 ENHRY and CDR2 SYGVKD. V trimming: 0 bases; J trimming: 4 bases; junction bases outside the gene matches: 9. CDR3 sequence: CAISESRDRGRLGTEAFF. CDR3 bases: TGTGCCATCAGTGAGTCGAGGGACAGGGGGCGCTTAGGCACTGAAGCTTTCTTT.

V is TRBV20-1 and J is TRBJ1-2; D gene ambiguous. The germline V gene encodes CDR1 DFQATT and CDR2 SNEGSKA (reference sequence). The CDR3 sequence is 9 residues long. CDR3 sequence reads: CITQPGYTF. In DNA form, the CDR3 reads TGCATCACACAGCCTGGCTACACCTTC.